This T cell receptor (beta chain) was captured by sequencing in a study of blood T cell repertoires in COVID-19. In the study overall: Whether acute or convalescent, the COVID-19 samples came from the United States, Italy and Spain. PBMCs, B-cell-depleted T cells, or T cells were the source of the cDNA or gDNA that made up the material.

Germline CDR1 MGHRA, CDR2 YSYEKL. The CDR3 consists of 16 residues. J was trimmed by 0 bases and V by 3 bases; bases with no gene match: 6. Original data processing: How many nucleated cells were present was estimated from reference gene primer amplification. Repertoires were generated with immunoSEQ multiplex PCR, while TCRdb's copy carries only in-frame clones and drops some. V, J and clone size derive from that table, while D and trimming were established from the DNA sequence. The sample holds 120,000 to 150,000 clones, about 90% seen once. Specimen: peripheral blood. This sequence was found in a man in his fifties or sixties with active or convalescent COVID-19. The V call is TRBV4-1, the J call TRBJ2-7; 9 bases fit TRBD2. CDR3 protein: CASSHSLAGSSYEQYF. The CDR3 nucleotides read TGCGCCAGCAGCCACTCCCTAGCGGGGAGCTCCTACGAGCAGTACTTC.